These 10 T cell receptor beta chains were all obtained from the same sample, sequenced in a study of post-analysis software for immune sequencing data. Study-level points and caveats: Patients carried roughly 5 TRBV segments more frequently than controls did, and TRBV5-6, TRBV5-1 and TRBV20-1 were among them.

The antigens of these receptors remain unknown. Sequencing libraries made from TCR beta cDNA carried unique molecular identifiers. In TCRdb, the PCR reads were re-called with MiXCR into one record per CDR3 protein. Found here are roughly 700,000 distinct CDR3 sequences, 25% to 30% of them singletons; the top ten hold about 0.5%. Source material: blood. Receptors originate from a girl aged 5-17 years with multiple sclerosis.

The chain combines TRBV9 with TRBJ2-1; D perhaps matches TRBD1 (5 bases). The CDR3 extends over 13 amino acids. Germline V gives CDR1 SGDLS, CDR2 YYNGEE. V was clipped by 4 bases and J by 5 bases, with 10 bases between them. CDR3 sequence reads: CASSQGHDNEQFF. The DNA of the CDR3 is TGTGCCAGCAGCCAAGGACACGACAATGAGCAGTTCTTC.

The J gene is TRBJ1-5, the V gene TRBV20-1; D perhaps matches TRBD1 (5 bases). CDR1 is DFQATT and CDR2 is SNEGSKA in the germline V gene (reference sequence). There are 14 residues in the CDR3. Trimming took 2 bases from V and 2 from J, leaving 10 bases between them. CDR3 nucleotides: TGCAGTGCTAGAAAAGGGGCTGGCAATCAGCCCCAGCATTTT. Amino acid sequence: CSARKGAGNQPQHF.

This clonotype was found a few times. The germline gene is not matched at one end of the junction; a read error may be the cause. The chain is built from TRBV29-1 and TRBJ2-7, with D unresolved. The CDR3 covers 10 residues. Germline CDR1 and CDR2: SQVTM and ANQGSEA. For the CDR3, the DNA is TGCGGCGTTGGAGACTACGAGCAGTACTTC. Translating it yields CGVGDYEQYF.

This clonotype appeared a few times. The chain couples TRBV4-3 to TRBJ2-6; D call uncertain. Trimming took off 1 base at V and 0 bases at J, with 16 bases between the two ends. The germline gives CDR1 LGHNA, CDR2 YSLEER. This CDR3 comprises 19 residues. The DNA of the CDR3 is TGCGCCAGCAGCCAAGTAGACGGCCGACCCATCTCTGGGGCCAACGTCCTGACTTTC. It codes for CASSQVDGRPISGANVLTF.

At least ten counts were recorded for this clonotype. The chain carries TRBV29-1 and TRBJ2-3, with D possibly matching TRBD2 (5 bases). CDR3 size: 13 residues. V was pared by 3 bases and J by 6 bases, with 13 bases between. Germline V CDR1 and CDR2: SQVTM, ANQGSEA. This chain's CDR3 is CSVEASRGDTQYF. The CDR3 DNA sequence: TGCAGCGTTGAGGCGTCTCGAGGGGATACGCAGTATTTT.

The CDR3 reads CSVQRGGLQETQYF. The CDR3 coding sequence is TGCAGTGTCCAGAGGGGCGGACTCCAAGAGACCCAGTACTTC. V usage is TRBV20-1 and J usage is TRBJ2-5; perhaps D is TRBD1 or TRBD2 (5 bases each). The V gene's germline CDR1 is DFQATT and CDR2 SNEGSKA (reference sequence). V shed 7 bases and J shed 1 base, with 16 bases lying between them. The CDR3 is made up of 14 amino acids.

This clonotype appeared a few times. The genes are TRBV6-4 and TRBJ2-1; 14 bases are shared with TRBD2. V gave up 5 bases and J gave up 10 bases; unmatched junction bases: 7. This CDR3 has 15 amino acids. Per the germline V gene, CDR1 is MRHNA and CDR2 is SNTAGT. The CDR3 region has the DNA TGTGCCAGCAGTTGGACTAGCGGGAGGCCAGGGGAGCAGTTCTTC. It yields the protein CASSWTSGRPGEQFF.

This clonotype was observed a few times. This chain joins TRBV12-3 or TRBV12-4 and TRBJ1-6, with D possibly being TRBD1 (6 bases). Trimming shortened V by 5 bases and J by 11 bases, and 25 bases separated the two germline ends. The CDR3 sequence is 17 residues long. In nucleotides, the CDR3 is TGTGCCAGCAGTCCCCGACGACTAAGACAGGCTTTCGCACCCCTCCACTTT. Translating it yields CASSPRRLRQAFAPLHF.

This clonotype was counted ten times or more. The chain couples TRBV29-1 to TRBJ2-5; D is unresolved. The CDR3 is 14 residues long. Trimming cost V 6 bases and J 1 base, with 15 bases left between them. Germline V gene lookup returns CDR1 SQVTM and CDR2 ANQGSEA. The CDR3 nucleotides read TGCAGCGTCCCCCGTCAGCGAGTCCAAGAGACCCAGTACTTC. Translating gives CSVPRQRVQETQYF.

Only a few counts were recorded for this clonotype. CDR3 DNA: TGCGCCAGCAGTTTCAAGGCTAGCGGTAAAGAGACCCAGTACTTC. Protein: CASSFKASGKETQYF. This chain connects TRBV4-3 to TRBJ2-5; 7 positions match TRBD2. This CDR3 region has 15 residues. V shed 6 bases, J shed 3 bases, and the junction held 10 bases outside the gene matches. Germline values: CDR1 LGHNA, CDR2 YSLEER.